The 15 T cell receptor beta chains presented below share a single source sample, sequenced in a study of PD-L1 blockade in urothelial cancer. The assay was immunoSEQ multiplex PCR, and TCRdb's table has in-frame clones only and misses some. This table has almost 30,000 clones, about 87% appearing once. This specimen consisted of PBMCs, obtained around atezolizumab (anti-PD-L1) treatment. These receptors were obtained from a man aged 50 to 60 with urothelial cancer.

The chain has TRBV5-1 and TRBJ2-7; tentative D call: TRBD2 (5 bases). Trimming pared 0 bases from V and 2 bases from J, leaving 9 bases between. Germline V lookup: CDR1 SGHRS, CDR2 YFSETQ. The CDR3 has 14 amino acids. CDR3 region: CASSLVASTYEQYF. The CDR3 nucleotides are TGCGCCAGCAGCTTGGTAGCGAGTACCTACGAGCAGTACTTC.

The chain combines TRBV30 with TRBJ1-2; tentative D call: TRBD1 (5 bases). V lost 3 bases, J lost 1 base, and 9 bases lay in between. CDR1 and CDR2 (germline): GTSNPN, SVGIG (reference sequence). The CDR3 consists of 13 residues. This chain's CDR3 is CAWSNRINYGYTF. As DNA, the CDR3 is TGTGCCTGGAGCAACAGGATTAACTATGGCTACACCTTC.

This chain connects TRBV2 to TRBJ2-7; possibly TRBD1 for D (6 bases). The germline gives CDR1 SNHLY, CDR2 FYNNEI. The CDR3 contains 13 residues. V gave up 7 bases and J gave up 2 bases, with 12 bases separating them. For the CDR3, the DNA is TGTGCCAGCAAGACGACAGGCACCTACGAGCAGTACTTC. It yields the protein CASKTTGTYEQYF.

The chain's CDR3 is CASSPGRDSNTEAFF. CDR3 DNA sequence: TGTGCCAGCTCACCGGGCCGGGACAGCAACACTGAAGCTTTCTTT. The chain couples TRBV18 to TRBJ1-1; 7 nucleotides agree with TRBD1. CDR3 length: 15 amino acids. CDR1 and CDR2 from the germline V gene are KGHSH and LQKENI. Unmatched junction bases numbered 6, after V lost 3 bases and J lost 2 bases. Drawing the rest from reference TRBV18 and TRBJ1-1, the complete variable domain is NAGVMQNPRHLVRRRGQEARLRCSPMKGHSHVYWYRQLPEEGLKFMVYLQKENIIDESGMPKERFSAEFPKEGPSILRIQQVVRGDSAAYFCASSPGRDSNTEAFFGQGTRLTVV.

Concerning this clone itself: Other nucleotide sequences from this sample produce the same CDR3. The V gene is TRBV9, the J gene TRBJ1-2; no firm D call. Trimming stripped 4 bases from V and 1 base from J, with 11 bases between. The CDR3 is made up of 14 amino acids. CDR1 is SGDLS, CDR2 YYNGEE, per germline. The CDR3 bases are TGTGCCAGCAGCATAAGTTTGAGTAACTATGGCTACACCTTC. This codes for CASSISLSNYGYTF.

The chain uses TRBV14 and TRBJ2-1; D call uncertain. There are 12 residues in the CDR3. Germline CDR1 is SGHDN and CDR2 is FVKESK. V gave up 2 bases and J gave up 11 bases, with 10 bases separating them. CDR3 loop: CASSQTAPKQFF. In DNA form, the CDR3 reads TGTGCCAGCAGCCAAACAGCTCCAAAGCAGTTCTTC.

This chain links TRBV5-5 with TRBJ1-1; 8 nucleotides align to TRBD1. V lost 4 bases, J lost 5 bases, and 13 bases stayed unmatched. This CDR3 is 16 amino acids long. From germline, CDR1 is SGHKS and CDR2 YYEKEE (reference sequence). CDR3 coding DNA: TGTGCCAGCAGCCCGGCGGCCGACAGGGGTTGGACTGAAGCTTTCTTT. Translation gives CASSPAADRGWTEAFF.

This rearrangement joins TRBV5-1 to TRBJ2-1, with 11 nucleotides matching TRBD2. The CDR3 has 16 amino acids. Germline V gene data show CDR1 as SGHRS and CDR2 as YFSETQ. The V and J ends lost 8 bases and 2 bases, in that order; junction bases with no gene match: 9. The CDR3 region is CASTTTSGVTYNEQFF. CDR3 DNA: TGCGCCAGTACAACGACTAGCGGGGTAACCTACAATGAGCAGTTCTTC.

The gene calls are TRBV13 and TRBJ1-1; D unclear. From germline, CDR1 is PRHDT and CDR2 FYEKMQ (reference sequence). V was shortened by 5 bases and J by 11 bases, with 18 bases between the two germline ends. The CDR3 covers 13 residues. The CDR3 sequence: CASSPWKAAEAFF. The CDR3, as DNA: TGTGCCAGCAGCCCTTGGAAGGCAGCGGAGGCTTTCTTT.

The gene calls are TRBV20-1 and TRBJ2-7; D uncertain. Trimming stripped 0 bases from V and 4 bases from J, with 4 bases between. From germline, CDR1 is DFQATT and CDR2 SNEGSKA (reference sequence). CDR3 length: 11 residues. DNA of the CDR3: TGCAGTGCTAGAGAGCGGTACGAGCAGTACTTC. Translated, it gives CSARERYEQYF.

CDR3 in DNA: TGTGCCAGCAGTGAACAGGCAGGGGCTTCTGGCTACACCTTC. It yields the protein CASSEQAGASGYTF. This chain uses TRBV6-1 with TRBJ1-2; D may be TRBD1 (6 bases). Germline V gives CDR1 MNHNS, CDR2 SASEGT. Trimming took off 2 bases at V and 7 bases at J, with 14 bases between the two ends. The CDR3 length is 14 residues.

This chain uses TRBV27 with TRBJ1-1, with 7 bases that match TRBD1. Looked up from germline, CDR1 is MNHEY and CDR2 is SMNVEV (reference sequence). The CDR3 loop spans 16 amino acids. J gave up 1 base and V 6 bases, and 11 bases lay outside the gene matches. The CDR3 sequence: CASSRRTGDRNTEAFF. CDR3 DNA: TGTGCCAGCAGCCGCCGAACAGGGGATAGGAACACTGAAGCTTTCTTT.

J is TRBJ2-1 and V is TRBV5-1; 8 bases agree with TRBD1. Germline lookup yields CDR1 SGHRS and CDR2 YFSETQ. V lost 2 bases to trimming and J lost 6 bases; unmatched junction nucleotides: 4. There are 14 residues in the CDR3. The CDR3 protein is CASSFGDRINEQFF. The DNA for the CDR3 is TGCGCCAGCAGCTTCGGGGACAGGATCAATGAGCAGTTCTTC.

Worth noting for this clone: The sample contains more than one DNA sequence encoding this CDR3. The rearrangement links TRBV6-5 to TRBJ1-6; 7 bases align to TRBD1. This CDR3 has 15 residues. The J segment lost 5 bases and the V segment lost 2 bases, leaving 3 bases of the junction unmatched. Germline values: CDR1 MNHEY, CDR2 SVGAGI. CDR3 coding DNA: TGTGCCAGCAGTTACGGGGACAGAAATAATTCACCCCTCCACTTT. It specifies CASSYGDRNNSPLHF.

This clone was counted once. The rearrangement uses TRBV4-2 and TRBJ2-7, with D unresolved. V lost 0 bases, J lost 0 bases, and 12 bases lay in between. Germline V gene sequence: CDR1 LGHNA, CDR2 YNFKEQ. CDR3 length equals 16 residues. The CDR3 here is CASSQERSANSYEQYF. The CDR3 bases are TGTGCCAGCAGCCAAGAACGAAGTGCTAACTCCTACGAGCAGTACTTC.